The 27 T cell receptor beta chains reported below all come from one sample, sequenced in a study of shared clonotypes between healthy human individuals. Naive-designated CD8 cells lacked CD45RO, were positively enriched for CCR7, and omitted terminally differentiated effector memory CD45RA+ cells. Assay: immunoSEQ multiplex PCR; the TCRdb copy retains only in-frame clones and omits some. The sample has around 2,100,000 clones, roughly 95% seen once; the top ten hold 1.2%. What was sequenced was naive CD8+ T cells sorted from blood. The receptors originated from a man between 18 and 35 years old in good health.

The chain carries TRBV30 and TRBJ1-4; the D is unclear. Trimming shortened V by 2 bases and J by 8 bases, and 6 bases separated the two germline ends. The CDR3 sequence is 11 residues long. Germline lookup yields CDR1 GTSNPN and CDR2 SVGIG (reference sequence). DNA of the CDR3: TGTGCCTGGAGTTCTCGAGAAAAACTGTTTTTT. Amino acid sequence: CAWSSREKLFF. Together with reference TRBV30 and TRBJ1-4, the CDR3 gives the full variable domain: SQTIHQWPATLVQPVGSPLSLECTVEGTSNPNLYWYRQAAGRGLQLLFYSVGIGQISSEVPQNLSASRPQDRQFILSSKKLLLSDSGFYLCAWSSREKLFFGSGTQLSVL.

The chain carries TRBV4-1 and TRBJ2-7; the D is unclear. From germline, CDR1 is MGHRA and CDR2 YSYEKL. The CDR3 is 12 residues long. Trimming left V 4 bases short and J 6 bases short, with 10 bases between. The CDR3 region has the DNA TGCGCCAGCAGCCGTCCTGGGTCCGAGCAGTACTTC. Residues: CASSRPGSEQYF.

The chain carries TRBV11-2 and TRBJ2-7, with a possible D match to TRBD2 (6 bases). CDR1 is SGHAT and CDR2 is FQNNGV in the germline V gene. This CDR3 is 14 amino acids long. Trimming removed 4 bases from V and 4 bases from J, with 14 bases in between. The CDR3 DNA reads TGTGCCAGCAGCTCACCCGGGACTCCATACGAGCAGTACTTC. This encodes CASSSPGTPYEQYF. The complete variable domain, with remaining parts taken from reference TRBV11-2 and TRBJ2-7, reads EAGVAQSPRYKIIEKRQSVAFWCNPISGHATLYWYQQILGQGPKLLIQFQNNGVVDDSQLPKDRFSAERLKGVDSTLKIQPAKLEDSAVYLCASSSPGTPYEQYFGPGTRLTVT.

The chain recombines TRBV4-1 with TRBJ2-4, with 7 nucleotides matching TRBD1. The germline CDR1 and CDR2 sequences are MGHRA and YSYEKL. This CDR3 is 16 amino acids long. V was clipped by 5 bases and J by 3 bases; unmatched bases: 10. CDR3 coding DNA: TGCGCCAGCAGCTCTATACACAGGGGCGACAAAAACATTCAGTACTTC. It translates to CASSSIHRGDKNIQYF.

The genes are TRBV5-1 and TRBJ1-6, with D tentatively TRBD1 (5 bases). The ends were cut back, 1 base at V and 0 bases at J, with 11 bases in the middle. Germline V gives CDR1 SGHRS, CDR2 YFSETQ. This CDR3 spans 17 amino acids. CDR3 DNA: TGCGCCAGCAGCTTGTCGGGGGGAGGCTCCTATAATTCACCCCTCCACTTT. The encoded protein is CASSLSGGGSYNSPLHF.

The CDR3 is CASSLGTAGELFF. For the CDR3, the DNA is TGTGCCAGCAGCTTAGGGACAGCCGGGGAGCTGTTTTTT. V and J are TRBV11-3 and TRBJ2-2, with D possibly TRBD1 on 6 matching bases. Per the germline V gene, CDR1 is SGHNT and CDR2 is YENEEA. The CDR3 spans 13 residues. Trimming stripped 1 base from V and 6 bases from J, with 6 bases between.

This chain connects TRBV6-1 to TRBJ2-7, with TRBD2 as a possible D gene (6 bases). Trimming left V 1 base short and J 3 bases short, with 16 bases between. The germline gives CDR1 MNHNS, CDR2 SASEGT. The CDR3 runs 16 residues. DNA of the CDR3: TGTGCCAGCAGTGAAGGGTCGGAGGGTTTAGGCTACGAGCAGTACTTC. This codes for CASSEGSEGLGYEQYF.

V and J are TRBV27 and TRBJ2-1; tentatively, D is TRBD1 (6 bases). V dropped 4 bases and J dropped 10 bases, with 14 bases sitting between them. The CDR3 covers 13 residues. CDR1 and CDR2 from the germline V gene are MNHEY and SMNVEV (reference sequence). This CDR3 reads CASSWTESNEQFF. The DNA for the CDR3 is TGTGCCAGCAGTTGGACAGAGTCTAACGAGCAGTTCTTC.

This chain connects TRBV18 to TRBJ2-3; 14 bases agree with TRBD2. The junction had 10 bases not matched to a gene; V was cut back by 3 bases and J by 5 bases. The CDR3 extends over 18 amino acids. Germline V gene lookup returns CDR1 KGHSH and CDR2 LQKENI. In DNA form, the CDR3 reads TGTGCCAGCTCACCGCGAGGGACTAGCGGGAGTAGCGTAGATACGCAGTATTTT. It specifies CASSPRGTSGSSVDTQYF. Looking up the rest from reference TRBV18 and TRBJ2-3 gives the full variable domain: NAGVMQNPRHLVRRRGQEARLRCSPMKGHSHVYWYRQLPEEGLKFMVYLQKENIIDESGMPKERFSAEFPKEGPSILRIQQVVRGDSAAYFCASSPRGTSGSSVDTQYFGPGTRLTVL.

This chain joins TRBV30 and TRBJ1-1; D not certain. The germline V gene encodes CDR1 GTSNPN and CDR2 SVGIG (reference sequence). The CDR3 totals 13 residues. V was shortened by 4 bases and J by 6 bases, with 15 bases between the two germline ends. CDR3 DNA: TGTGCCTGGAACTACGAGGCGACGGCTGAAGCTTTCTTT. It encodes CAWNYEATAEAFF.

The CDR3 DNA sequence: TGTGCCAGCAGCTTGGCCTCGACTAGCGGGAGAAGAAGGGAGACCCAGTACTTC. Protein: CASSLASTSGRRRETQYF. This chain joins TRBV5-6 and TRBJ2-5, with TRBD2 identical over 12 bases. CDR3 length: 18 residues. The junction had 11 bases not matched to a gene; V was cut back by 0 bases and J by 5 bases. Germline values: CDR1 SGHDT, CDR2 YYEEEE.

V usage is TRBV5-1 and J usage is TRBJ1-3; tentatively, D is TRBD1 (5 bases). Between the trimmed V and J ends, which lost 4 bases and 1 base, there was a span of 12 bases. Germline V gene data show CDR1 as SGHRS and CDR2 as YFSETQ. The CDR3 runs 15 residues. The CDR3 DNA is TGCGCCAGCAGCCCCGACGCAGGGTCTGGAAACACCATATATTTT. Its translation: CASSPDAGSGNTIYF. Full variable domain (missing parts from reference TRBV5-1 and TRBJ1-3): KAGVTQTPRYLIKTRGQQVTLSCSPISGHRSVSWYQQTPGQGLQFLFEYFSETQRNKGNFPGRFSGRQFSNSRSEMNVSTLELGDSALYLCASSPDAGSGNTIYFGEGSWLTVV.

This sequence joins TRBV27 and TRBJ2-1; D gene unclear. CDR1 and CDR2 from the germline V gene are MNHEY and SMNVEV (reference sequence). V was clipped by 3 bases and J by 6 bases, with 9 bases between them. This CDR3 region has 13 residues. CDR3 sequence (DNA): TGTGCCAGCAGTTTGGGTGTGCGCAATGAGCAGTTCTTC. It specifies CASSLGVRNEQFF.

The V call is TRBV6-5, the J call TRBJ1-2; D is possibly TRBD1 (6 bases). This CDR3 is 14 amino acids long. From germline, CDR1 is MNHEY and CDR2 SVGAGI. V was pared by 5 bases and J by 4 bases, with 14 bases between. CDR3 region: CASSKPGHSYGYTF. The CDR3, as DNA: TGTGCCAGCAGTAAACCGGGACATTCCTATGGCTACACCTTC.

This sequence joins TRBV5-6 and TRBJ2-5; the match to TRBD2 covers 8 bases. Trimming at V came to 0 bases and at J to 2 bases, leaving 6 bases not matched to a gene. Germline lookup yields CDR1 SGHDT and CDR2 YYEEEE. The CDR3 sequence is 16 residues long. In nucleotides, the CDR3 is TGTGCCAGCAGCTTGGCGGGCGGGGGGCGTCAAGAGACCCAGTACTTC. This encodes CASSLAGGGRQETQYF.

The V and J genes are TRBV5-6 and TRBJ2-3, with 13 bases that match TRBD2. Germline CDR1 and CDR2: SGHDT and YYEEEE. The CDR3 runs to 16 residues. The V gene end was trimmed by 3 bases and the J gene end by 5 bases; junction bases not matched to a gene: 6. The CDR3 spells CASSWGTSGILDTQYF. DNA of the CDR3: TGTGCCAGCAGCTGGGGGACTAGCGGGATCTTAGATACGCAGTATTTT. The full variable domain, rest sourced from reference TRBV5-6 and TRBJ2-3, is DAGVTQSPTHLIKTRGQQVTLRCSPKSGHDTVSWYQQALGQGPQFIFQYYEEEERQRGNFPDRFSGHQFPNYSSELNVNALLLGDSALYLCASSWGTSGILDTQYFGPGTRLTVL.

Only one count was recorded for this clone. This CDR3 reads CASSPFPGGELFF. The CDR3 bases are TGTGCCAGCAGCCCTTTCCCTGGGGGGGAGCTGTTTTTT. The rearrangement uses TRBV6-6 and TRBJ2-2, with no clear D. V shed 6 bases and J shed 8 bases, with 13 bases lying between them. The CDR3 length is 13 residues. Germline loops: CDR1 MNHNY, CDR2 SVGAGI (reference sequence).

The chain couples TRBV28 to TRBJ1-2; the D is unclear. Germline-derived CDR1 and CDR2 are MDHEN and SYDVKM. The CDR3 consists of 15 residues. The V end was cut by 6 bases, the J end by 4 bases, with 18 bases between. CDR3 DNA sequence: TGTGCCAGCAGACCCGCGGGCACTATAGGCTATGGCTACACCTTC. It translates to CASRPAGTIGYGYTF.

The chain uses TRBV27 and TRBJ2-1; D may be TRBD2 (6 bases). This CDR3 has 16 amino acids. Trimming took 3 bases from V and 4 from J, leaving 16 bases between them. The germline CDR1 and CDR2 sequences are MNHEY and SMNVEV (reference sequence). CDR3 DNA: TGTGCCAGCAGTTTTATTCAGGGACTGGGGTACAATGAGCAGTTCTTC. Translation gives CASSFIQGLGYNEQFF.

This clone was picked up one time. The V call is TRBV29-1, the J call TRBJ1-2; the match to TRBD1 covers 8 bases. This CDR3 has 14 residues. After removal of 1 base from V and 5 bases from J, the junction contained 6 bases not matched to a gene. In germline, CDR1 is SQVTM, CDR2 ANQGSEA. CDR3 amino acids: CSVEVPGGLYGYTF. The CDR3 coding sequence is TGCAGCGTTGAAGTGCCAGGGGGCTTATATGGCTACACCTTC.

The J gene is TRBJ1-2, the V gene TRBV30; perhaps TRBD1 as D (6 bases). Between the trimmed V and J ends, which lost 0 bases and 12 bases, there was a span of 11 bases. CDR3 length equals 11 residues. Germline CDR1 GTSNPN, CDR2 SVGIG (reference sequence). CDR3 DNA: TGTGCCTGGAGTGTACCACAGGGCCACACCTTC. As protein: CAWSVPQGHTF.

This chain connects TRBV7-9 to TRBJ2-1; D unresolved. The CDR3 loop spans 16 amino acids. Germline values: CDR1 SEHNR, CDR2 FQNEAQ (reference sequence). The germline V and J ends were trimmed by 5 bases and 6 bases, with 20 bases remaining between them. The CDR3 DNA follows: TGTGCCAGCAGCGGGCCCGTTAAGCAGGAGTCCAATGAGCAGTTCTTC. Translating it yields CASSGPVKQESNEQFF.

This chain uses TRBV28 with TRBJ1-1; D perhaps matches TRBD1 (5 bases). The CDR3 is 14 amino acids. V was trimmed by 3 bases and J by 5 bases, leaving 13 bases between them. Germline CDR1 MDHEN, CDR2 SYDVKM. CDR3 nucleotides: TGTGCCAGCAGTTTGGTATTGGGGGGAACTGAAGCTTTCTTT. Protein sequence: CASSLVLGGTEAFF.

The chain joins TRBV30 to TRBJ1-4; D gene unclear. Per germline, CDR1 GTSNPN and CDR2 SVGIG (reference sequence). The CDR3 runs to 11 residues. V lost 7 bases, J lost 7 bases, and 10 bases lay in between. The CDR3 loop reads CASDGREKLFF. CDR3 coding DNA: TGTGCCTCAGATGGGCGTGAAAAACTGTTTTTT. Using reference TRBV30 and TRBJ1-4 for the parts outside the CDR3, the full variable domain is SQTIHQWPATLVQPVGSPLSLECTVEGTSNPNLYWYRQAAGRGLQLLFYSVGIGQISSEVPQNLSASRPQDRQFILSSKKLLLSDSGFYLCASDGREKLFFGSGTQLSVL.

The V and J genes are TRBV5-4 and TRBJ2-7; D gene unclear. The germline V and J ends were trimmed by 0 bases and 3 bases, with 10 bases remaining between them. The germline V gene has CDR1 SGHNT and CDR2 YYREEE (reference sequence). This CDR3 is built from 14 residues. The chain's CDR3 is CASSLAPELYEQYF. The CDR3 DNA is TGTGCCAGCAGCTTGGCCCCGGAGCTCTACGAGCAGTACTTC.

Here the CDR3 reads CASSSRTSGNYNEQFF. CDR3 bases: TGTGCCAGCAGCTCGAGGACTAGCGGGAACTACAATGAGCAGTTCTTC. J is TRBJ2-1 and V is TRBV7-9, with 12 bases fitting TRBD2. The CDR3 contains 16 residues. Germline lookup yields CDR1 SEHNR and CDR2 FQNEAQ (reference sequence). With 4 bases clipped from V and 3 bases from J, the junction kept 4 bases outside the gene matches. Full variable domain (remainder filled in from reference TRBV7-9 and TRBJ2-1): DTGVSQNPRHKITKRGQNVTFRCDPISEHNRLYWYRQTLGQGPEFLTYFQNEAQLEKSRLLSDRFSAERPKGSFSTLEIQRTEQGDSAMYLCASSSRTSGNYNEQFFGPGTRLTVL.

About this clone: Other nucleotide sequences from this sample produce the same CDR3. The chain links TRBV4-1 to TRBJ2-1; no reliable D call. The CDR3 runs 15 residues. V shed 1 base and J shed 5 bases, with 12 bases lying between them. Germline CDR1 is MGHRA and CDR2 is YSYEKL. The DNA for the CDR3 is TGCGCCAGCAGCCAAGCTACCGGTCTCCACAATGAGCAGTTCTTC. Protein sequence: CASSQATGLHNEQFF.